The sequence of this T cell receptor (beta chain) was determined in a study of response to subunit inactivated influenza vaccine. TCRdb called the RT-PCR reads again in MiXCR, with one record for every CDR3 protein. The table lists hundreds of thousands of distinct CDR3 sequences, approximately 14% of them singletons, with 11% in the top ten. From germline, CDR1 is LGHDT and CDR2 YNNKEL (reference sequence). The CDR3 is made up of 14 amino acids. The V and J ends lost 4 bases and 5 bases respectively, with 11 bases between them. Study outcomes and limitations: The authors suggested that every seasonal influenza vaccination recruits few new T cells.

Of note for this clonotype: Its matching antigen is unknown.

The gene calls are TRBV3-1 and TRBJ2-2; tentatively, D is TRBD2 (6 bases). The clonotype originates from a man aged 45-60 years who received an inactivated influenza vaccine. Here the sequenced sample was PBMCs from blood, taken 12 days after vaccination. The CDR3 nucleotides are TGTGCCAGCAGCCGACTAGGGCGGACCGGGGAGCTGTTTTTT. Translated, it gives CASSRLGRTGELFF.